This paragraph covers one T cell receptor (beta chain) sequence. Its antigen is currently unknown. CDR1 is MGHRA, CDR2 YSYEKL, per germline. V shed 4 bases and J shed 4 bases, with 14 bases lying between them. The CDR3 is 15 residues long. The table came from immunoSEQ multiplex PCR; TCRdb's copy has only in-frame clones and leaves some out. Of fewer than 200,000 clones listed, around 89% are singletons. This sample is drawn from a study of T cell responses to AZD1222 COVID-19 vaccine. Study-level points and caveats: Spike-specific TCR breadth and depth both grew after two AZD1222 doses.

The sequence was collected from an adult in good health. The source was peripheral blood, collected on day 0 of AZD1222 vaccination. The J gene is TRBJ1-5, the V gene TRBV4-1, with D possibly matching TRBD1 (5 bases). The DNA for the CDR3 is TGCGCCAGCAGCCCAGGGACGGTCCTTAATCAGCCCCAGCATTTT. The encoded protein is CASSPGTVLNQPQHF.